This T cell receptor beta chain is drawn from a study of T cells in Graves' hyperthyroidism and ophthalmopathy (dated by TCRdb to the late 2010s). In terms of the full investigation: Peripheral blood was collected at initial diagnosis, before any treatment. The paper reports TCR Vbeta CDR3 sequencing of approximately 140 peripheral blood samples: under 45 ophthalmopathy, some 80 hyperthyroidism and around 17 progressor patients. In over five Graves' hyperthyroidism patients, the study also compared T-cell repertoires from thyroid tissue with T-cell repertoires from blood. Prospective prediction of ophthalmopathy was tested in an independent validation cohort of some 19 hyperthyroidism patients and some 17 patients who later progressed to ophthalmopathy. After sampling, hyperthyroidism patients received methimazole starting at 30 mg daily, and ophthalmopathy patients received high-dose intravenous methylprednisolone. The roughly 90 discovery patients were divided at random into training and test sets in a 7:3 ratio. TCR V-J signatures able to tell the groups apart were searched for in a discovery cohort of 95 or so patients, of whom 40 to 45 had Graves' ophthalmopathy and 55 to 60 had stable Graves' hyperthyroidism.

This clonotype was seen repeatedly, ten times or more. Which antigen it targets is not known. Within one base of it there is no much larger clone, and no base qualities were kept. Ophthalmopathy patients had moderately to severely active disease, Clinical Activity Score of at least 3, NOSPECS grade of at least 4, and duration under 3 months. Patients with uncontrolled infections, other autoimmune diseases, pregnancy or lactation were excluded. Diagnoses were based on clinical symptoms, serum thyroxine and TRAb, thyroid ultrasound and orbital computed tomography. Ficoll-Paque density gradient centrifugation was used to isolate PBMCs from around 10 ml of fresh peripheral blood. Trizol reagent was used to extract total RNA, and RNA quality was then checked on an Agilent 2100 Bioanalyzer. The TCR beta CDR3 regions were amplified from the RNA transcripts. For the first round of RT-PCR on the TCR CDR3, the HTBI primer set was used together with the Qiagen OneStep RT-PCR kit. The libraries were constructed in a second round of multiplex PCR and then size-selected and purified. Libraries were sequenced paired-end with 100 bp reads on an Illumina HiSeq2000. The authors' pipeline ran thus. SOAPnuke was used to process the raw data, removing reads that contained adapters or uncalled bases, had a mean Phred below 15, or lacked an exact match to the constant primer or identifier. High-quality paired reads were merged with COPE v1.2.5, and unique nucleotide sequences were defined as clonotypes. MiTCR v1.1 was used to align clonotypes to the IMGT TRBV, TRBD and TRBJ reference segments. Only V-J combinations with frequency above 0.0001, covering 98% to 99.2% of repertoires, were analysed. The TCS score was defined as F50 (clonal expansion) divided by E x V (chaos), with BLOSUM62-based TCRdist calculated between CDR3 peptides within each V-J. Welch's t-statistics and random forest reduced 514 V-J features to some 14, which were used in a naive Bayes classifier (R e1071). In-frame beta chains were kept once TCRdb had trimmed the public reads at Q25 with fastp and called clones with MiXCR. Every CDR3 protein is listed once, alongside the most common genes and DNA of its rows. TCRdb's processing, not the study's, gives the V and J calls here. Present in this sample are approximately 430,000 distinct CDR3 sequences, roughly 14% of which were seen just once. Of the sample, under 15% is held by the ten largest clones.

Study-wide conclusions, independent of this receptor: Most expanded thyroid clonotypes (frequency above 0.001) were also detected in blood, suggesting blood repertoires may reflect thyroid immune responses. No statistical method was used to set the sample size in advance, and investigators knew the group allocation. In validation, the model predicted progression to ophthalmopathy a median of roughly 6.2 months before onset, with over 55% sensitivity and roughly 77% specificity. In cross-validation, a model built on a 13 V-J signature told ophthalmopathy apart from stable hyperthyroidism with roughly 87% sensitivity and approximately 81% specificity, and in testing the same model reached 80%/75%.

The CDR3 goes from the cysteine to the phenylalanine over 16 residues. Just CDR3 DNA is preserved here, 48 bases in frame from base 1. CDR1 is given as DFQATT and CDR2 as SNEGSKA, both from the germline V gene (reference sequence). The trim is 5 bases for V and 3 bases for J, with a gap of 20 bases between the germline ends. The rearrangement joined TRBV20-1 to TRBJ1-5, with a tentative D gene TRBD1 over 6 matching bases. This clonotype originated in a young man with Graves' ophthalmopathy. The sample taken for sequencing was blood. CDR3 protein: CSASRDTSTANQPQHF. The nucleotide sequence reads TGCAGTGCTTCTAGGGACACCTCGACGGCCAATCAGCCCCAGCATTTT.